The following is a T cell receptor beta chain sequence with its context. The antigen is unknown. This sample is drawn from a study of T-cell reconstitution after alpha-beta-depleted transplantation in children. Study-wide results and caveats: T-cell counts and diversity at one year following transplant were attributed mainly to newly produced T cells. Recipient T cells and thymic progenitors that survived gave rise to the high TCRbeta diversity observed at day 60 in some patients.

Unique molecular identifiers tagged the TCRbeta library. A single record per CDR3 protein comes from TCRdb applying MiXCR to the PCR reads. The sample has about 120,000 distinct CDR3 sequences, 10% seen once. The ends lost 1 base at V and 9 bases at J; junction bases unmatched: 14. Germline V gives CDR1 MGHRA, CDR2 YSYEKL. The CDR3 extends over 17 amino acids. The sequenced sample was PBMCs, obtained before TCRalphabeta/CD19-depleted stem cell transplant. This TCR was sampled from a boy under 10 years old with acute lymphoblastic leukemia, due to receive a stem cell transplant. J is TRBJ2-1 and V is TRBV4-1, with 8 bases that match TRBD2. CDR3 coding DNA: TGCGCCAGCAGCCAAGTTGCCGGGACGGCGGGGGGCAGTGAGCAGTTCTTC. It encodes CASSQVAGTAGGSEQFF.